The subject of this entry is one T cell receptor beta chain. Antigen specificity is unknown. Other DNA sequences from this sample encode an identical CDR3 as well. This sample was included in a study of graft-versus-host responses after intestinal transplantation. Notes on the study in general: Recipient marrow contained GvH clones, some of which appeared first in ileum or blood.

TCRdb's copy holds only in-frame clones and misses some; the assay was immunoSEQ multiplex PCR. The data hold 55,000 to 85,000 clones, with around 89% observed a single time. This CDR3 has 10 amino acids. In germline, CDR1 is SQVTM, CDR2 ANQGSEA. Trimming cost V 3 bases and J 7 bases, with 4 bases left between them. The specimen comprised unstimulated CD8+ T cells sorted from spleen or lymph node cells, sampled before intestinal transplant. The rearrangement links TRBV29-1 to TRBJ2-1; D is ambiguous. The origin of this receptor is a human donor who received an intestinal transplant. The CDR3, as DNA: TGCAGCGTTGATCGGAATGAGCAGTTCTTC. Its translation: CSVDRNEQFF.